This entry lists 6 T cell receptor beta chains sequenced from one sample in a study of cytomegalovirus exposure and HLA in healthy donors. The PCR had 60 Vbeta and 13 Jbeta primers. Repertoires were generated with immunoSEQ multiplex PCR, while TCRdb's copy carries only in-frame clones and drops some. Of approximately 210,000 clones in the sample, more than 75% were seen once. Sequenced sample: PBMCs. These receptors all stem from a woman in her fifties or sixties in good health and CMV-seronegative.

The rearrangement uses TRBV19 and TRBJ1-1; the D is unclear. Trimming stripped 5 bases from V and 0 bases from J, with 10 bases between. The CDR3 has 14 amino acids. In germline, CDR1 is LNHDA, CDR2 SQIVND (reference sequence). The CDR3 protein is CASSWRNMNTEAFF. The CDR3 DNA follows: TGTGCCAGTAGTTGGAGGAACATGAACACTGAAGCTTTCTTT.

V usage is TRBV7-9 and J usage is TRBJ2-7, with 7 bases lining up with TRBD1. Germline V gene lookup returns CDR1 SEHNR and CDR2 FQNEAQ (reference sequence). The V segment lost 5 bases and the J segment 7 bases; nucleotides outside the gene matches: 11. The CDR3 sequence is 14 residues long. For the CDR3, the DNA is TGTGCCAGCAGCCAATGGACAGGTCCAAATGAGCAGTACTTC. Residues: CASSQWTGPNEQYF.

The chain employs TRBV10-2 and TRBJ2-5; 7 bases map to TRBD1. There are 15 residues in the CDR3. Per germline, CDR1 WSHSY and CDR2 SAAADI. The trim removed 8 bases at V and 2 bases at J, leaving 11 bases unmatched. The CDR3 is CASRGQPGRQETQYF. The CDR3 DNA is TGCGCCAGCCGGGGACAGCCGGGGCGACAAGAGACCCAGTACTTC.

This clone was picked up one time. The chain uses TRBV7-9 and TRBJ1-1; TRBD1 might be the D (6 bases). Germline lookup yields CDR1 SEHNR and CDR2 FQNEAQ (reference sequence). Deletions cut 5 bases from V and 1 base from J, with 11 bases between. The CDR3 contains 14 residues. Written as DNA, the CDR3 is TGTGCCAGCAGCCGACCGGGACAGAACACTGAAGCTTTCTTT. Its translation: CASSRPGQNTEAFF.

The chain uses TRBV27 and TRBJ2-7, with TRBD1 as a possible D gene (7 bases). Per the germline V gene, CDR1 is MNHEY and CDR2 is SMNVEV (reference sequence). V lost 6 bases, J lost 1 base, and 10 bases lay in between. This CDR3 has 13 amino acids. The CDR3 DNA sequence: TGTGCCAGCAGGCCAGGGGGGTCCTACGAGCAGTACTTC. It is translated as CASRPGGSYEQYF.

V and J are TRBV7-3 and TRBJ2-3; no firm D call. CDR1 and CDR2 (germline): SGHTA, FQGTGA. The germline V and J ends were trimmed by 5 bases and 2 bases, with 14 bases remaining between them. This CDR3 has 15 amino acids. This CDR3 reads CASSKTAIPTDTQYF. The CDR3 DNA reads TGTGCCAGCAGCAAGACTGCAATACCCACAGATACGCAGTATTTT.